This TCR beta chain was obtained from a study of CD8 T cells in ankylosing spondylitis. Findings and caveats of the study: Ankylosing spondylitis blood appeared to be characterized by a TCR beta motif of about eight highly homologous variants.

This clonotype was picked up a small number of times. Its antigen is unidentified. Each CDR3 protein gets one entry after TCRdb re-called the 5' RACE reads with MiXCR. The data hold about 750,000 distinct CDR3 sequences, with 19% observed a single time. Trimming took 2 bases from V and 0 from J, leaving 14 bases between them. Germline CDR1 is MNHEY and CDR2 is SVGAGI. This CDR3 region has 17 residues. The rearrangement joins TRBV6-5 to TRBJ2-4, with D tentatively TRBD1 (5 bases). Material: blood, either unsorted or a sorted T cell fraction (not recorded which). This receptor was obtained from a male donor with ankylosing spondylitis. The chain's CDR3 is CASSYPAGSLAKNIQYF. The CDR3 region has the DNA TGTGCCAGCAGTTACCCCGCAGGGTCTCTAGCCAAAAACATTCAGTACTTC.